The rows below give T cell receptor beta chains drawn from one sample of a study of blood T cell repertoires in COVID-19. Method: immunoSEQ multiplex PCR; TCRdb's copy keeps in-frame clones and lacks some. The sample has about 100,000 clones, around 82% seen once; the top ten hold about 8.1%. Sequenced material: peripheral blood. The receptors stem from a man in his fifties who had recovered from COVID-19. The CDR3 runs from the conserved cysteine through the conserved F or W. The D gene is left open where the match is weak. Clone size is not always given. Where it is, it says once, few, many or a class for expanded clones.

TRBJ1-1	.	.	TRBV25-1	TGTGCCAGCACTCGGGGATCGGGCACTGAAGCTTTCTTT	CASTRGSGTEAFF
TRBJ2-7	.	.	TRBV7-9	TGTGCCAGCAAAAGGCAGGAATCCGAGCAGTACTTC	CASKRQESEQYF
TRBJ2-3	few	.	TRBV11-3	TGTGCCAGCAGTCCCTACGAGGCGCCATATACGCAGTATTTT	CASSPYEAPYTQYF
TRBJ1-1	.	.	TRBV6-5	TGTGCCAGCAGTTACCGCGCGGGGGGGAACACTGAAGCTTTCTTT	CASSYRAGGNTEAFF
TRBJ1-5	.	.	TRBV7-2	TGTGCCAGCAGCTTAGTACAGAATAGCAATCAGCCCCAGCATTTT	CASSLVQNSNQPQHF
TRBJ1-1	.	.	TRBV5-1	TGCGCCAGCAAGGAGGGACGGACACATAGCGGAGCTTTCTTT	CASKEGRTHSGAFF
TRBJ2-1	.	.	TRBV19	TGTGCCAGTAGACGGAATGTTGGGGCAGGTTCCTACAATGAGCAGTTCTTC	CASRRNVGAGSYNEQFF
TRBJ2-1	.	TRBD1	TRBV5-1	TGCGCCAGCAGCCCCGAGGGGCAGGGGGCTAATGAGCAGTTCTTC	CASSPEGQGANEQFF
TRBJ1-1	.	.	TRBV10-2	TGCGCCAGCAGTGGGTCGGGTCTAGGCACTGAAGCTTTCTTT	CASSGSGLGTEAFF
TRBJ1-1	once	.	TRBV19	TGTGCCACTCCTATTGAGGGCAAGGAAGCTTTCTTT	CATPIEGKEAFF
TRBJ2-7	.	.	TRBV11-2	TGTGCCAGCAGCTTAGGGGGATACGGGGGCGAGCAGTACTTC	CASSLGGYGGEQYF
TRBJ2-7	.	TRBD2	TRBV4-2	TGTGCCAGCAGCCAAATACTAGCGGGAGTCTCCGAGCAGTACTTC	CASSQILAGVSEQYF
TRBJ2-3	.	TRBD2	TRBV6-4	TGTGCCAGCAGTGACAGAGCGGGAGGGATCGATACGCAGTATTTT	CASSDRAGGIDTQYF
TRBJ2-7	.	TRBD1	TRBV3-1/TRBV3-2	TGTGCCAGCAGCCGTCGGGACAGGGCGGGAGAGCAGTACTTC	CASSRRDRAGEQYF
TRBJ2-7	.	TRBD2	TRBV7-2	TGTGCCAGCAGCCCACGGACTAGCGGGAACGAGCAGTACTTC	CASSPRTSGNEQYF
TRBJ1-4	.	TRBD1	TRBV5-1	TGCGCCAGCAGCTTTGGACAGGGATTAAATGAAAAACTGTTTTTT	CASSFGQGLNEKLFF
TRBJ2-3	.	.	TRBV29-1	TGCAGCGTTGAAGATGGGGGGACGGCTAGCACAGATACGCAGTATTTT	CSVEDGGTASTDTQYF
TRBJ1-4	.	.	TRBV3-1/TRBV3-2	TGTGCCAGCAGCCAAGGACAGGACAAGGAAAAACTGTTTTTT	CASSQGQDKEKLFF
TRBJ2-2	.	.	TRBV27	TGTGCCAGCAGTCTATTTGGGGGGTACACCGGGGAGCTGTTTTTT	CASSLFGGYTGELFF
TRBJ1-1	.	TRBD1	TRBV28	TGTGCCAGCAGTTTGGGGGACAGTGAAGCTTTCTTT	CASSLGDSEAFF
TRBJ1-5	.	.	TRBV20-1	TGCAGTGCTAGTACAGGAGTCAATCAGCCCCAGCATTTT	CSASTGVNQPQHF
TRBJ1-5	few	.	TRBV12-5	TGTGCTAGTGCCCTAGACAGAACCAATCAGCCCCAGCATTTT	CASALDRTNQPQHF
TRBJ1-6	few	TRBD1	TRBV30	TGTGCCTGGAGTCTTCGACAGGGGGATTCACCCCTCCACTTT	CAWSLRQGDSPLHF
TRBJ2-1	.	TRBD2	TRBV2	TGTGCCAGCAGTGAACTGCAGCGGGGGGTTGAGCAGTTCTTC	CASSELQRGVEQFF
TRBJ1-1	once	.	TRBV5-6	TGTGCCAGCAGCTATGGAGGCAATGAAGCTTTCTTT	CASSYGGNEAFF
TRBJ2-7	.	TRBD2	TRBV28	TGTGCCAGCAGTGGGAGGGTTGGGGTCTACGAGCAGTACTTC	CASSGRVGVYEQYF